What follows are 14 T cell receptor beta chains derived from one specimen sequenced in a study of beta chain features in type 1 diabetes. Every bit of the isolated RNA underwent reverse transcription, so sequencing read expressed TCRB transcripts. The table came from immunoSEQ multiplex PCR; TCRdb's copy has only in-frame clones and leaves some out. The profile shows about 110,000 clones, about 40% of them singletons. Material: stem cell memory CD4+ T cells from blood. The receptors come from a woman aged 18-29 years in good health.

The rearrangement joins TRBV9 to TRBJ2-3, with 10 bases lining up with TRBD2. Germline-derived CDR1 and CDR2 are SGDLS and YYNGEE. J was trimmed by 2 bases and V by 3 bases; bases with no gene match: 9. There are 17 residues in the CDR3. CDR3 residues: CASSGSGTSAITDTQYF. The CDR3 bases are TGTGCCAGCAGCGGCTCCGGGACTAGCGCTATCACAGATACGCAGTATTTT.

This clone was counted a few times. The chain uses TRBV9 and TRBJ1-1; D uncertain. The CDR3 is 14 residues long. Germline CDR1 is SGDLS and CDR2 is YYNGEE. Between the trimmed V and J ends, which lost 0 bases and 0 bases, there was a span of 6 bases. The CDR3 DNA reads as TGTGCCAGCAGCGTAGTATCTGTGAACACTGAAGCTTTCTTT. This encodes CASSVVSVNTEAFF.

The V call is TRBV7-9, the J call TRBJ2-1; 7 bases align to TRBD2. V lost 5 bases to trimming and J lost 3 bases; unmatched junction nucleotides: 16. The CDR3 is 18 residues long. Germline V gene sequence: CDR1 SEHNR, CDR2 FQNEAQ (reference sequence). The CDR3 DNA follows: TGTGCCAGCAGCCAGGTGAGGCGGCTAGCGGTTTTCTACAATGAGCAGTTCTTC. It is translated as CASSQVRRLAVFYNEQFF.

The V and J genes are TRBV29-1 and TRBJ2-6; D possibly corresponds to TRBD1 (7 bases). Germline CDR1 SQVTM, CDR2 ANQGSEA. This CDR3 is built from 15 residues. The V end was cut by 6 bases, the J end by 7 bases, with 19 bases between. The CDR3 loop reads CSVRQGLSTANVLTF. The CDR3 DNA reads as TGCAGCGTAAGACAGGGACTCTCTACTGCCAACGTCCTGACTTTC.

The V gene is TRBV7-8, the J gene TRBJ1-1; D is undetermined. The CDR3 totals 13 residues. Germline loops: CDR1 SGHVS, CDR2 FQNEAQ. V was clipped by 5 bases and J by 2 bases, with 9 bases between them. The CDR3, as DNA: TGTGCCAGCAGCCCGAGAGGAAACACTGAAGCTTTCTTT. It yields the protein CASSPRGNTEAFF.

V usage is TRBV5-1 and J usage is TRBJ2-7, with a tentative D call TRBD1 (6 bases). V lost 0 bases, J lost 2 bases, and 12 bases lay in between. The CDR3 is made up of 15 amino acids. Per the germline V gene, CDR1 is SGHRS and CDR2 is YFSETQ. CDR3 loop: CASSLGQGFPYEQYF. The CDR3, as DNA: TGCGCCAGCAGCTTGGGGCAGGGGTTCCCCTACGAGCAGTACTTC.

This clone was seen a few times. V usage is TRBV30 and J usage is TRBJ1-1; D unresolved. The CDR3 extends over 14 amino acids. Germline CDR1 GTSNPN, CDR2 SVGIG (reference sequence). Between the trimmed V and J ends, which lost 3 bases and 11 bases, there was a span of 22 bases. The CDR3, as DNA: TGTGCCTGGAGGAGGGCGCCACTACCGTCGGAGGCTTTCTTT. Residues: CAWRRAPLPSEAFF.

On this clone itself: The germline gene is not matched at one end of the junction; a read error may be the cause. CDR3 residues: CASSKNRDTEAFF. The CDR3 DNA reads as TGTGCCAGTAGCAAGAACAGGGACACCGAAGCTTTCTTT. The rearrangement links TRBV19 to TRBJ1-1, with D tentatively TRBD1 (6 bases). The CDR3 is 13 residues long. Germline V gene lookup returns CDR1 LNHDA and CDR2 SQIVND (reference sequence).

The chain has TRBV18 and TRBJ2-5; D not certain. The CDR3 runs to 12 residues. CDR1 KGHSH and CDR2 LQKENI come from the germline V gene. V was clipped by 3 bases and J by 5 bases, with 7 bases between them. This CDR3 reads CASSPERETQYF. CDR3 nucleotides: TGTGCCAGCTCACCGGAGAGGGAGACCCAGTACTTC.

This clone was seen only a few times. The chain is built from TRBV7-9 and TRBJ2-7; TRBD1 aligns across 8 bases. The J segment lost 6 bases and the V segment lost 0 bases, leaving 10 bases of the junction unmatched. This CDR3 spans 16 amino acids. Germline-derived CDR1 and CDR2 are SEHNR and FQNEAQ (reference sequence). The CDR3 loop is CASSLAMTGVLLEQYF. Written as DNA, the CDR3 is TGTGCCAGCAGCTTAGCCATGACAGGGGTTCTCCTCGAGCAGTACTTC.

The chain joins TRBV28 to TRBJ2-7, with 9 nucleotides matching TRBD1. The germline V gene has CDR1 MDHEN and CDR2 SYDVKM. V lost 8 bases and J lost 4; bases outside the gene matches: 21. This CDR3 has 18 amino acids. The CDR3 loop reads CASPPIAGQGPKLYEQYF. CDR3 nucleotide sequence: TGTGCCAGCCCGCCTATCGCCGGACAGGGGCCTAAATTGTACGAGCAGTACTTC.

The chain links TRBV27 to TRBJ1-2; tentative D call: TRBD1 (6 bases). Trimming cost V 6 bases and J 8 bases, with 13 bases left between them. Per the germline V gene, CDR1 is MNHEY and CDR2 is SMNVEV (reference sequence). The CDR3 has 12 amino acids. DNA of the CDR3: TGTGCCAGCAGACGTCCGCAGGGGGGCTACACCTTC. It codes for CASRRPQGGYTF.

In DNA form, the CDR3 reads TGTGCCAGCAGTGCCTTGACAGGGGGCCGGAATGAGCAGTTCTTC. Amino acid sequence: CASSALTGGRNEQFF. The J gene is TRBJ2-1, the V gene TRBV6-1; 10 bases are a match to TRBD1. V dropped 4 bases and J dropped 7; count of bases not matched to a gene: 7. The CDR3 spans 15 residues. From germline, CDR1 is MNHNS and CDR2 SASEGT.

The J gene is TRBJ2-5, the V gene TRBV6-6; weak D call: TRBD1 (5 bases). V was clipped by 5 bases and J by 4 bases, with 14 bases between them. The CDR3 is made up of 14 amino acids. The germline V gene has CDR1 MNHNY and CDR2 SVGAGI (reference sequence). CDR3 amino acids: CASSPPAGPETQYF. The DNA for the CDR3 is TGTGCCAGCAGTCCCCCCGCAGGGCCAGAGACCCAGTACTTC.